This T cell receptor beta chain was identified during a study of blood T cell repertoires in COVID-19. Study background: Sites across the United States, Italy and Spain contributed samples from acute and convalescent COVID-19. The cDNA or gDNA used as material had been derived from T cells, B-cell-depleted T cells, or PBMCs.

Participants came from roughly 23 US areas, aged roughly 18 to 95 years. The study recruited exposed participants who had met a COVID-19 case within 2 weeks before entry. The V and J ends lost 5 bases and 2 bases, in that order; junction bases with no gene match: 6. Germline values: CDR1 MDHEN, CDR2 SYDVKM. The CDR3 totals 15 residues. Assay: immunoSEQ multiplex PCR; the TCRdb copy retains only in-frame clones and omits some. Of about 270,000 clones in the sample, 91% are singletons; the top ten hold 2.8%. This chain uses TRBV28 with TRBJ1-5; 7 bases match TRBD1. The source of this sequence is a man aged 40-50 years who had been exposed to COVID-19. Input material: PBMCs or T cells enriched from blood (not recorded which). This CDR3 is CASSTIDRGNQPQHF. The CDR3 region has the DNA TGTGCCAGCAGTACAATCGACAGGGGCAATCAGCCCCAGCATTTT.